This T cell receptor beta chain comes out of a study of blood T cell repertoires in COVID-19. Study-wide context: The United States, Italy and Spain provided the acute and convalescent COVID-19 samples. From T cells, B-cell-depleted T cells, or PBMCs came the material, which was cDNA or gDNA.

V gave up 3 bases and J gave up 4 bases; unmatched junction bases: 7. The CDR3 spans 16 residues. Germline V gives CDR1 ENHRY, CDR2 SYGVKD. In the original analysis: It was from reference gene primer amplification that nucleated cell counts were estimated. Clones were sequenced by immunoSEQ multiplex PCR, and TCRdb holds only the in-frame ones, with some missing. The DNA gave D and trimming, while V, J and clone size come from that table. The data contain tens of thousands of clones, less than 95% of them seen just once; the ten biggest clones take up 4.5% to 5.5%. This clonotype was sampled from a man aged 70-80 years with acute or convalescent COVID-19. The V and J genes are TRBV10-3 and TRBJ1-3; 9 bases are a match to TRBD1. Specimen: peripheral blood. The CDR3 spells CAISERVQGAGNTIYF. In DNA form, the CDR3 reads TGTGCCATCAGTGAAAGGGTACAGGGGGCGGGAAACACCATATATTTT.